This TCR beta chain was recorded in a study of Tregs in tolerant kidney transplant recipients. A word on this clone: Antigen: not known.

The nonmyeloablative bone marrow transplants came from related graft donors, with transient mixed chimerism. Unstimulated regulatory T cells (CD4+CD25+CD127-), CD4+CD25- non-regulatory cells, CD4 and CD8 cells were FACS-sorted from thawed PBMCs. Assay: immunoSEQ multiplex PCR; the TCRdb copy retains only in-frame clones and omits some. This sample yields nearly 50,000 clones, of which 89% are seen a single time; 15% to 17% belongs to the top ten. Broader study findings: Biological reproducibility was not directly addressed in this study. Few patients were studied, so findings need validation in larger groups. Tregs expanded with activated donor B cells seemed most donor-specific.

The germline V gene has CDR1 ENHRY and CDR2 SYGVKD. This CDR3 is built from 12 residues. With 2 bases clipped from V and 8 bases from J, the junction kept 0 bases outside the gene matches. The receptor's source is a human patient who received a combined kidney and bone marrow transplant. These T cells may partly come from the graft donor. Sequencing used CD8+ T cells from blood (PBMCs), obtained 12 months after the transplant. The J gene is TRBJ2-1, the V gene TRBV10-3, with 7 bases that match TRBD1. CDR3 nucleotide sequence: TGTGCCATCAGTGAGGACAGGGATGAGCAGTTCTTC. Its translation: CAISEDRDEQFF.